The 20 T cell receptor beta chains below all came from one sample that was sequenced in a study of blood T cell repertoires in COVID-19 (dated by TCRdb to 2020 to 2022). The library was made by the immunoSEQ multiplex PCR assay. TCRdb's version of the immuneACCESS table is confined to in-frame rearrangements and falls short of the full clone set. An unresolved V gene accounts for under half of the shortfall where checked; the remainder is of unknown origin. This sample gives fewer than 350,000 clones in total; about four fifths of them show up just once. About 3.2% of the sample comes from the top ten. Sequencing was carried out using peripheral blood. The source of these receptors is a woman aged 55-75 years with active or convalescent COVID-19.

This sequence joins TRBV30 and TRBJ1-1; no definite D call. This CDR3 spans 11 amino acids. Germline V CDR1 and CDR2: GTSNPN, SVGIG (reference sequence). Trimming cost V 4 bases and J 10 bases, with 13 bases left between them. The CDR3 sequence: CAWTLQARAFF. The CDR3 nucleotides are TGTGCCTGGACCTTGCAAGCCCGAGCTTTCTTT.

The gene calls are TRBV6-5 and TRBJ2-5; maybe TRBD1 (6 bases). Trimming cost V 3 bases and J 0 bases, with 11 bases left between them. Germline lookup yields CDR1 MNHEY and CDR2 SVGAGI. The CDR3 sequence is 15 residues long. The CDR3 loop is CASSYLDSDQETQYF. The CDR3 DNA follows: TGTGCCAGCAGTTATCTGGACAGTGACCAAGAGACCCAGTACTTC.

V is TRBV6-6 and J is TRBJ1-1, with a possible D match to TRBD1 (6 bases). Trimming shortened V by 2 bases and J by 4 bases, and 11 bases separated the two germline ends. The CDR3 extends over 14 amino acids. The germline V gene has CDR1 MNHNY and CDR2 SVGAGI (reference sequence). The CDR3 is CASSYRQARTEAFF. CDR3 in DNA: TGTGCCAGCAGTTACCGACAGGCTCGCACTGAAGCTTTCTTT.

Note on this clone: The same CDR3 can be traced to other DNA sequences in this sample. The chain uses TRBV2 and TRBJ2-3, with 10 bases aligning to TRBD2. Germline V gives CDR1 SNHLY, CDR2 FYNNEI. The V segment lost 8 bases and the J segment 1 base; nucleotides outside the gene matches: 6. The CDR3 consists of 15 residues. CDR3 region: CASRRLAGGTDTQYF. The CDR3 DNA sequence: TGTGCCAGCCGGCGGCTAGCGGGGGGCACAGATACGCAGTATTTT. Full variable domain (missing parts from reference TRBV2 and TRBJ2-3): EPEVTQTPSHQVTQMGQEVILRCVPISNHLYFYWYRQILGQKVEFLVSFYNNEISEKSEIFDDQFSVERPDGSNFTLKIRSTKLEDSAMYFCASRRLAGGTDTQYFGPGTRLTVL.

This rearrangement joins TRBV30 to TRBJ1-3; D is possibly TRBD1 (6 bases). The CDR3 totals 12 residues. V was pared by 2 bases and J by 8 bases, with 10 bases between. Germline CDR1 and CDR2: GTSNPN and SVGIG (reference sequence). CDR3 residues: CAWSQQGHTIYF. CDR3 nucleotide sequence: TGTGCCTGGAGTCAACAGGGTCACACCATATATTTT.

CDR3 sequence: CASSFRDSILLGNTGELFF. For the CDR3, the DNA is TGTGCCAGCAGTTTCCGGGACAGTATTTTATTGGGGAACACCGGGGAGCTGTTTTTT. V usage is TRBV27 and J usage is TRBJ2-2; 7 bases map to TRBD1. The CDR3 spans 19 residues. Germline trimming cut 3 bases from V and 1 base from J; bases unmatched to any gene: 14. Germline CDR1 reads MNHEY; CDR2 reads SMNVEV (reference sequence).

CDR3 sequence reads: CASSTGTTNTGELFF. CDR3 in DNA: TGTGCCAGCTCAACCGGGACTACGAACACCGGGGAGCTGTTTTTT. This chain links TRBV18 with TRBJ2-2; 7 bases line up with TRBD2. The CDR3 sequence is 15 residues long. The germline gives CDR1 KGHSH, CDR2 LQKENI. Unmatched junction bases numbered 3, after V lost 5 bases and J lost 0 bases.

The CDR3 protein is CASSYLVARGNTEAFF. In nucleotides, the CDR3 is TGTGCCAGCAGCTATTTGGTAGCCAGGGGGAACACTGAAGCTTTCTTT. V usage is TRBV5-6 and J usage is TRBJ1-1, with D perhaps TRBD1 (6 bases). CDR1 and CDR2 from the germline V gene are SGHDT and YYEEEE. V shed 3 bases and J shed 1 base, with 16 bases lying between them. CDR3 length: 16 amino acids.

CDR3 coding DNA: TGCGCCAGCAGCCAAGTGGGCGGGGGGGCAGATACGCAGTATTTT. Translating it yields CASSQVGGGADTQYF. The chain links TRBV4-3 to TRBJ2-3; 9 bases align to TRBD2. Germline V lookup: CDR1 LGHNA, CDR2 YSLEER. Germline trimming cut 1 base from V and 4 bases from J; bases unmatched to any gene: 3. The CDR3 loop spans 15 amino acids.

The chain links TRBV10-1 to TRBJ2-3; weak D call: TRBD1 (6 bases). This CDR3 is 15 amino acids long. V lost 3 bases and J 0 bases, leaving 10 bases between the germline ends. The V gene's germline CDR1 is WNHNN and CDR2 SYGVQD (reference sequence). CDR3 protein: CASSEPQGSTDTQYF. The CDR3 nucleotides are TGCGCCAGCAGTGAACCCCAGGGGAGCACAGATACGCAGTATTTT.

This chain joins TRBV6-6 and TRBJ1-1; 9 bases line up with TRBD1. The CDR3 length is 15 residues. Germline CDR1 reads MNHNY; CDR2 reads SVGAGI (reference sequence). V lost 2 bases and J lost 7; bases outside the gene matches: 8. The CDR3 DNA reads as TGTGCCAGCAGTTACCCCAGACAGGGGGTTGTTGAAGCTTTCTTT. Protein sequence: CASSYPRQGVVEAFF.

This clone was seen a handful of times. The chain employs TRBV19 and TRBJ1-2; D not resolved. The germline V gene encodes CDR1 LNHDA and CDR2 SQIVND (reference sequence). V shed 0 bases and J shed 9 bases, with 11 bases lying between them. This CDR3 has 13 residues. The CDR3 spells CASSIDREVRYTF. The CDR3 DNA is TGTGCCAGTAGTATAGATCGGGAGGTTCGCTACACCTTC.

This sequence joins TRBV19 and TRBJ1-5, with 7 bases identical to TRBD1. V was pared by 0 bases and J by 6 bases, with 11 bases of the junction left unmatched. The CDR3 has 17 residues. CDR1 LNHDA and CDR2 SQIVND come from the germline V gene (reference sequence). The CDR3 sequence is CASSIDLTGPGAQPQHF. The DNA for the CDR3 is TGTGCCAGTAGTATAGATCTGACAGGGCCCGGGGCTCAGCCCCAGCATTTT.

The chain is built from TRBV11-2 and TRBJ2-7; a weak D match, TRBD2 (5 bases). Germline CDR1 is SGHAT and CDR2 is FQNNGV. The CDR3 runs 13 residues. The V end lost 5 bases, the J end lost 4 bases, and 12 bases lay between the germline ends. The CDR3 reads CASSPLRDYEQYF. The CDR3 DNA sequence: TGTGCCAGCAGCCCATTGAGGGATTACGAGCAGTACTTC.

The rearrangement uses TRBV7-2 and TRBJ2-4; 10 bases match TRBD2. Germline values: CDR1 SGHTA, CDR2 FQGNSA. V was clipped by 6 bases and J by 12 bases; unmatched bases: 8. The CDR3 is 13 amino acids. CDR3 in amino acids: CASRQGLAGAQYF. CDR3 in DNA: TGTGCCAGCAGGCAGGGGCTAGCGGGGGCTCAGTACTTC.

V and J are TRBV6-1 and TRBJ1-2, with D tentatively TRBD1 (5 bases). The CDR3 is made up of 13 amino acids. V was trimmed by 3 bases and J by 4 bases, leaving 9 bases between them. Looked up from germline, CDR1 is MNHNS and CDR2 is SASEGT. CDR3 DNA: TGTGCCAGCAGTGAGGGGCAGATCTATGGCTACACCTTC. Protein sequence: CASSEGQIYGYTF.

The count of this clone is one. The genes are TRBV5-6 and TRBJ1-2; 7 nucleotides align to TRBD1. Unmatched junction bases numbered 6, after V lost 2 bases and J lost 5 bases. This CDR3 comprises 14 residues. The germline V gene has CDR1 SGHDT and CDR2 YYEEEE. The chain's CDR3 is CASSFSQGIYGYTF. DNA for the CDR3: TGTGCCAGCAGCTTCTCACAGGGGATTTATGGCTACACCTTC.

This clone appeared a few times. This chain connects TRBV19 to TRBJ2-3; TRBD1 is a possible D gene (5 bases). The CDR3 spans 14 residues. V lost 5 bases and J 2 bases, leaving 11 bases between the germline ends. The germline gives CDR1 LNHDA, CDR2 SQIVND (reference sequence). The CDR3 sequence: CASSAGIYTDTQYF. The CDR3 region has the DNA TGTGCCAGTAGTGCAGGGATCTACACAGATACGCAGTATTTT. The entire variable domain, with the rest obtained from reference TRBV19 and TRBJ2-3, is as follows: DGGITQSPKYLFRKEGQNVTLSCEQNLNHDAMYWYRQDPGQGLRLIYYSQIVNDFQKGDIAEGYSVSREKKESFPLTVTSAQKNPTAFYLCASSAGIYTDTQYFGPGTRLTVL.

The DNA of the CDR3 is TGTGCCAGCAGCCCGGTACGGGACACCCTTTATCAGCCCCAGCATTTT. Translating it yields CASSPVRDTLYQPQHF. The chain links TRBV7-2 to TRBJ1-5; TRBD1 is a possible D gene (6 bases). This CDR3 contains 16 residues. Germline V gene sequence: CDR1 SGHTA, CDR2 FQGNSA. V shed 5 bases and J shed 5 bases, with 19 bases lying between them.

The CDR3 DNA follows: TGTGCCAGCAGGGGGGCTACGAGTACTGAAGCTTTCTTT. The encoded protein is CASRGATSTEAFF. The chain has TRBV12-3 or TRBV12-4 and TRBJ1-1, with D possibly matching TRBD1 (6 bases). This CDR3 contains 13 residues. Deletions cut 6 bases from V and 5 bases from J, with 13 bases between.